Sequencing of this T cell receptor (beta chain) was carried out in a study of cytomegalovirus exposure and HLA in healthy donors. About this clone itself: The target antigen is unknown.

It was with 60 Vbeta and 13 Jbeta primers that the PCR ran. Authors' methods: Counted up in a later analysis, unique TCR beta chains came to 65 million to 100 million, with 9.5 million to 13 million shared. The table came from immunoSEQ multiplex PCR; TCRdb's copy has only in-frame clones and leaves some out. That table supplies the V and J calls and clone size; D and trimming were determined from the DNA. The sample yields some 130,000 clones, around 80% seen once. Study-wide findings and caveats: Most of the TCR beta V segments (in an earlier analysis) were productive either about 87% or about 30% of the time. CMV serostatus stood as the only immune exposure information on hand.

Sequenced input: PBMCs. The origin of this receptor is a woman between 35 and 50 years old in good health and CMV-seronegative.

The CDR3 bases are TGTGCCAGCAGCTTAGCGGCGGGAGGGCCTTCTGGGGCCAACGTCCTGACTTTC. This translates into CASSLAAGGPSGANVLTF. The V and J genes are TRBV7-9 and TRBJ2-6, with 9 bases that match TRBD2. V dropped 0 bases and J dropped 1; count of bases not matched to a gene: 4. The CDR3 covers 18 residues. Germline V gene lookup returns CDR1 SEHNR and CDR2 FQNEAQ (reference sequence).